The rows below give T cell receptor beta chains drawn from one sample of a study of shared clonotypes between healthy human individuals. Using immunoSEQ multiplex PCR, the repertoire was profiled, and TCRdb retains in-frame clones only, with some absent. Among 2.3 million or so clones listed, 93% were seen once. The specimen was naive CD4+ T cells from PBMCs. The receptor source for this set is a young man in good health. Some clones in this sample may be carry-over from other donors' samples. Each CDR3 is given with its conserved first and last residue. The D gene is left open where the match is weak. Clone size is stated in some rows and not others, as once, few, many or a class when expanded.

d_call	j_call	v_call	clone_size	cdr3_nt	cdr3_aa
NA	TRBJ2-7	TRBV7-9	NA	TGTGCCAGCAGCTTAGATCCAATGTACGAGCAGTACTTC	CASSLDPMYEQYF
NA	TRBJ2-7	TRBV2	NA	TGTGCCAGCGCTGAGCTTCGAACCTACGAGCAGTACTTC	CASAELRTYEQYF
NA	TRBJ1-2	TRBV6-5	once	TGTGCCAGCAGTCGCCGTAGGACAGACTATGGCTACACCTTC	CASSRRRTDYGYTF
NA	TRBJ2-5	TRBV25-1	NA	TGTGCCAGCAGAACTCTGTCTAGCTACCAAGAGACCCAGTACTTC	CASRTLSSYQETQYF
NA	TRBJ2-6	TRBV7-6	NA	TGTGCCAGCAGCTTTGACGGCTTAGGGGCCAACGTCCTGACTTTC	CASSFDGLGANVLTF
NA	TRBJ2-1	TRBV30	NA	TGTGCCTGGAGCGAGACTAGTTACAATGAGCAGTTCTTC	CAWSETSYNEQFF
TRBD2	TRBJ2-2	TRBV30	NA	TGTGCCTGGAGTTATATCCGGACTAGCGGGAGGCGATATGGCGGGGAGCTGTTTTTT	CAWSYIRTSGRRYGGELFF
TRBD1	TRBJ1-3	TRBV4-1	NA	TGCGCCAGCAGCCAAGCCCCCCCGGACAGGTCTCTTCGTAACACCATATATTTT	CASSQAPPDRSLRNTIYF
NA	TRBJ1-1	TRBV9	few	TGTGCCAGCAGCGTAGGGGCAGCCCGGAACACTGAAGCTTTCTTT	CASSVGAARNTEAFF
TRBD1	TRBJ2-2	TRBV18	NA	TGTGCCAGCTCATTAACCGGGACAGCAAACACCGGGGAGCTGTTTTTT	CASSLTGTANTGELFF
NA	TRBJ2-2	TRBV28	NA	TGTGCCAGTGAGGCAGCCTCTCCCGGGGAGCTGTTTTTT	CASEAASPGELFF
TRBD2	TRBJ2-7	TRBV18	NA	TGTGCCAGCTCACGGGGGACTAGCGGGAGTTCCTACGAGCAGTACTTC	CASSRGTSGSSYEQYF
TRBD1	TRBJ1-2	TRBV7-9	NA	TGTGCCAGCAGCTCTGACAGGGCCCCCTATGGCTACACCTTC	CASSSDRAPYGYTF
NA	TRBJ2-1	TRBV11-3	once	TGTGCCAGCAGCTACCTCGGGCGGGATTATGGGAATGAGCAGTTCTTC	CASSYLGRDYGNEQFF
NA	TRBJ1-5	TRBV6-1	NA	TGTGCCAGCAGGGTGGGGGGCTTGAGTGATCAGCCCCAGCATTTT	CASRVGGLSDQPQHF
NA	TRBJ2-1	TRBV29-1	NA	TGCAGCGTTGGCGAGACGGACTACAATGAGCAGTTCTTC	CSVGETDYNEQFF
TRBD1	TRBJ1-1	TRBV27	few	TGTGCCAGCAGGCGACAGGGGGGGACTGAAGCTTTCTTT	CASRRQGGTEAFF
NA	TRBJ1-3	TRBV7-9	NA	TGTGCCAGCAGCTTAGTAACGTCCAGCTCTGGAAACACCATATATTTT	CASSLVTSSSGNTIYF
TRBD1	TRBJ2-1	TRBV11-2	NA	TGTGCCAGCAGCGATGACAGGGTTTTAATCTTC	CASSDDRVLIF
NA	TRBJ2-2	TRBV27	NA	TGTGCCAGCAGGCGGAGCACCGGGGAGCTGTTTTTT	CASRRSTGELFF
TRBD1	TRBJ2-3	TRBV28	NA	TGTGCCAGCAGTTACCTCCGGGACAGGGGGCCAGATACGCAGTATTTT	CASSYLRDRGPDTQYF
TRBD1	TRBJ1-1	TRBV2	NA	TGTGCCAGCAACACGTTCAGGGGGGACACTGAAGCTTTCTTT	CASNTFRGDTEAFF
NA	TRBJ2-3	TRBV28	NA	TGTGCCAGCAGTTTATTTCCCGATTGGGGCCCAGATACGCAGTATTTT	CASSLFPDWGPDTQYF
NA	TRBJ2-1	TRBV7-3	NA	TGTGCCAGCAGCCATGCCCCCTCCGGGGCGCGGAGCAATGAGCAGTTCTTC	CASSHAPSGARSNEQFF
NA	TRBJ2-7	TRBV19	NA	TGTGCCAGTAGTATAGAAACAGGGACGGCGCAGTACTTC	CASSIETGTAQYF
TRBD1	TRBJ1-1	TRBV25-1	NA	TGTGCCAGCAGTGCGGACAGGGGGCGTAGAACTGAAGCTTTCTTT	CASSADRGRRTEAFF
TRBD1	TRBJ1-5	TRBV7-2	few	TGTGCCAGCAGCTTAAACAAGGGGGCCGAGCATTTT	CASSLNKGAEHF
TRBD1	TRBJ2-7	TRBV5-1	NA	TGCGCCAGCAGCTTGCGACCGGGACAGGGTAGCGACGAGCAGTACTTC	CASSLRPGQGSDEQYF
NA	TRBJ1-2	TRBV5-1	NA	TGCGCCAGCAGCCAGGAGCCGGGAGTCACTACGGGCTACACCTTC	CASSQEPGVTTGYTF
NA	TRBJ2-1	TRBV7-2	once	TGTGCCAGCAGCCCAACCCGGGACAACTACAATGAGCAGTTCTTC	CASSPTRDNYNEQFF
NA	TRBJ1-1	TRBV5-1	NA	TGCGCCAGCAGCCCCCCCACGAACACTGAAGCTTTCTTT	CASSPPTNTEAFF
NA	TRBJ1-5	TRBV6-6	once	TGTGCCAGCAGCCCCGATGGGGGCGGCCAGCCCCAGCATTTT	CASSPDGGGQPQHF
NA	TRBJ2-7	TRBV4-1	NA	TGCGCCAGCAGCTGGCCAGGACTATACTACGAGCAGTACTTC	CASSWPGLYYEQYF
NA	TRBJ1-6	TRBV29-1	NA	TGCAGCGTTGGCAGTAGGAGGTCACCCCTCCACTTT	CSVGSRRSPLHF
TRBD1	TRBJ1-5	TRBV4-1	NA	TGCGCCAGCAGCCATCTACCGGACAGGGCATCTAGTCGCAATCAGCCCCAGCATTTT	CASSHLPDRASSRNQPQHF
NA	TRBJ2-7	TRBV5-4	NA	TGTGCCAGCAGCCAAGCGACTAGAGGAGCCTACGAGCAGTACTTC	CASSQATRGAYEQYF
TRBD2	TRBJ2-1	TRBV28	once	TGTGCCAGCAGTCTACCGGGACTAGCGGGAGGAGGGAATGAGCAGTTCTTC	CASSLPGLAGGGNEQFF
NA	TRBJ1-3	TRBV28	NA	TGTGCCAGCAGTTTGTACGCTCTCCGCTCTGGAAACACCATATATTTT	CASSLYALRSGNTIYF
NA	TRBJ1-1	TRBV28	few	TGTGCCAGCAGTTTTCGTGGGGCATTGAACACTGAAGCTTTCTTT	CASSFRGALNTEAFF
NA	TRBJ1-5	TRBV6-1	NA	TGTGCCAGCAATTTAGGGGGTGGCAATCAGCCCCAGCATTTT	CASNLGGGNQPQHF
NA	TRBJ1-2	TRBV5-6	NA	TGTGCCAGCAGCCCGGCGGGTAGTGGGGGCTACACCTTC	CASSPAGSGGYTF
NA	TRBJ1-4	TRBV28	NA	TGTGCCAGCACGAGGGGGGGGAGAACTAATGAAAAACTGTTTTTT	CASTRGGRTNEKLFF
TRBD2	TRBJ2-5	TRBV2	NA	TGTGCCAGCACTAGAAGCGGGGCCCAAGAGACCCAGTACTTC	CASTRSGAQETQYF
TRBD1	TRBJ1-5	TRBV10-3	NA	TGTGCCACCGGACAGGGCTGGGAGCAGCCCCAGCATTTT	CATGQGWEQPQHF
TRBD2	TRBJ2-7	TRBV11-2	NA	TGTGCCAGCAGCTTATGGGGGGGATCCCCCGCCTACGAGCAGTACTTC	CASSLWGGSPAYEQYF
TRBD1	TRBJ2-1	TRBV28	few	TGTGCCAGCAGTCCCGGACAGGGGGCGGTCAATGAGCAGTTCTTC	CASSPGQGAVNEQFF
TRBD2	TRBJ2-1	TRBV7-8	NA	TGTGCCAGCAGCTTCGTTAGCGGGAGGATCACCTACAATGAGCAGTTCTTC	CASSFVSGRITYNEQFF
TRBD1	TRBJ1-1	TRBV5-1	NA	TGCGCCAGCAGGCAGGGGGCCTCAATGAACACTGAAGCTTTCTTT	CASRQGASMNTEAFF
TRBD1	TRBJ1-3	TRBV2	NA	TGTGCCAGCAGCGACAGGGGGGGCCCTGGAAACACCATATATTTT	CASSDRGGPGNTIYF
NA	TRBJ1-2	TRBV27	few	TGTGCCAGCAGATGCGGCTACACCTTC	CASRCGYTF
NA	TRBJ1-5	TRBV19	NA	TGTGCCAGTAGTTGGGGGGCGGAGGACAATCAGCCCCAGCATTTT	CASSWGAEDNQPQHF